The T cell receptor beta chain described here comes from a study of blood T cells in healthy people across ages. Sample donors were healthy Caucasian individuals that came from Russia, aged roughly 6 to 100. Concerning this clonotype itself: Its cognate antigen is unknown.

Study-wide findings and caveats: Per million T cells, TCR beta diversity dropped roughly linearly as age increased. Shifts in expanded clonotypes may have been confounded by donor CMV status, which was unknown.

The second PCR ran about 7 to 12 cycles with a sample-barcoded 5' primer and J-beta primers. From each sample, at least 3 million paired-end reads containing CDR3 were obtained. TCRdb reprocessed the 5' RACE reads with MiXCR, giving one entry per CDR3 protein. The sample has 790,000 or so distinct CDR3 sequences; about half are singletons. The junction had 12 bases not matched to a gene; V was cut back by 6 bases and J by 5 bases. Germline V lookup: CDR1 DFQATT, CDR2 SNEGSKA (reference sequence). There are 14 residues in the CDR3. This TCR was recovered from an elderly man in good health. The sequencing sample was made of blood. The rearrangement uses TRBV20-1 and TRBJ2-5, with 7 nucleotides matching TRBD1. The CDR3 DNA sequence: TGCAGTGCCAAAAGACAGGGTGGAATTGAGACCCAGTACTTC. Amino acid sequence: CSAKRQGGIETQYF.